This T cell receptor beta chain was found in a study of shared clonotypes between healthy human individuals. Some clones are missing from TCRdb's copy, which holds only in-frame ones; the method was immunoSEQ multiplex PCR. Seen here are 400,000 or so clones, roughly 96% observed once, and the top ten hold 0.32%. What was sequenced was memory CD8+ T cells sorted from blood. Subset specified: CD45RO+ cells pooled with CCR7-negative TemRA cells. This TCR derives from a man aged 25-40 years in good health.

The CDR3 sequence is CASSRMKREGRETQYF. The CDR3 region has the DNA TGTGCCAGCAGCCGGATGAAGCGGGAGGGCCGAGAGACCCAGTACTTC. The rearrangement uses TRBV14 and TRBJ2-5; 10 nucleotides align to TRBD2. The CDR3 extends over 16 amino acids. Trimming at V came to 4 bases and at J to 4 bases, leaving 9 bases not matched to a gene. Germline CDR1 is SGHDN and CDR2 is FVKESK. The full variable domain, in which reference TRBV14 and TRBJ2-5 provide the parts outside the CDR3, is EAGVTQFPSHSVIEKGQTVTLRCDPISGHDNLYWYRRVMGKEIKFLLHFVKESKQDESGMPNNRFLAERTGGTYSTLKVQPAELEDSGVYFCASSRMKREGRETQYFGPGTRLLVL.